This T cell receptor beta chain was profiled in a study of neurological immune-mediated disorders. As for time point: longitudinal time-point 2. Where libraries were unsorted, they were derived from 2 million PBMCs stored at -80 degrees C. In TCRdb, the 5' RACE reads were re-called with MiXCR into one record per CDR3 protein. Here the sample spans 100,000 or so distinct CDR3 sequences, over 10% being singletons. This clonotype was recorded many times. This clonotype was obtained from a female donor with HTLV-1-associated myelopathy (HAM/TSP). The sequenced material came from PBMCs.

CDR3 region: CASRLQGGGSGNTIYF. CDR3 nucleotide sequence: TGTGCCAGCAGGTTACAGGGGGGGGGCTCTGGAAACACCATATATTTT. The gene calls are TRBV28 and TRBJ1-3, with 8 nucleotides matching TRBD1. Germline V gene data show CDR1 as MDHEN and CDR2 as SYDVKM. The J segment lost 0 bases and the V segment lost 6 bases, leaving 7 bases of the junction unmatched. The CDR3 length is 16 residues.